Here is one T cell receptor beta chain with its context. This CDR3 has 14 residues. Germline-derived CDR1 and CDR2 are SGHAT and FQNNGV. Trimming removed 3 bases at V and 2 bases at J, with 10 bases between. The sample originates from a study of shared clonotypes between healthy human individuals. Using immunoSEQ multiplex PCR, the repertoire was profiled, and TCRdb retains in-frame clones only, with some absent. The sample has 700,000 to 950,000 clones, roughly 96% seen once. Only CD45RO-negative cells positively selected for CCR7 counted as naive CD8 cells, so terminally differentiated effector memory CD45RA+ cells were excluded.

This TCR was recovered from a man aged 25-40 years in good health. Sequencing was done on a sample of naive CD8+ T cells sorted from blood. This chain uses TRBV11-2 with TRBJ2-5; possibly TRBD1 for D (5 bases). The CDR3 sequence: CASSFRVGQETQYF. In DNA form, the CDR3 reads TGTGCCAGCAGCTTCAGGGTGGGGCAAGAGACCCAGTACTTC.